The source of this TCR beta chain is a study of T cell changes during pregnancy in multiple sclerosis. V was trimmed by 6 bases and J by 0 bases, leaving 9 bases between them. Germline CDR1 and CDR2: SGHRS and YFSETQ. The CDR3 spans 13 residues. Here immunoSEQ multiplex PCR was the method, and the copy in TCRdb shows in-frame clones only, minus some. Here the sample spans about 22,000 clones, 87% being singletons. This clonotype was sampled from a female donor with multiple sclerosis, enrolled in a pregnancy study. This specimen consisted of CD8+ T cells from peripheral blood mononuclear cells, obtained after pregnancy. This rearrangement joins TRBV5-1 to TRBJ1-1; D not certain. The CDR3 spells CASTTPLNTEAFF. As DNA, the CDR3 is TGCGCCAGCACCACACCGCTGAACACTGAAGCTTTCTTT.